This T cell receptor beta chain was identified in a study of T cell changes during pregnancy in multiple sclerosis. This clone was found a few times. Profiling relied on immunoSEQ multiplex PCR, and the TCRdb table lists in-frame clones only, not all of them. The top ten hold 7.6% of the sample, which has about 22,000 clones, roughly 84% seen once. The CDR3 contains 15 residues. Germline V lookup: CDR1 SEHNR, CDR2 FQNEAQ (reference sequence). V lost 5 bases and J lost 2; bases outside the gene matches: 7. This sequence was found in a female donor with multiple sclerosis, enrolled in a pregnancy study. The sample was CD8+ T cells from peripheral blood mononuclear cells, taken before pregnancy. V usage is TRBV7-9 and J usage is TRBJ2-3; TRBD1 matches 7 bases. CDR3 sequence: CASSLGTAVTDTQYF. In DNA, the CDR3 is TGTGCCAGCAGCCTAGGGACAGCGGTCACAGATACGCAGTATTTT.